What follows are 10 T cell receptor beta chains derived from one specimen sequenced in a study of blood T cell repertoires in COVID-19. TCRdb's copy holds only in-frame clones and misses some; the assay was immunoSEQ multiplex PCR. The repertoire holds 35,000 to 45,000 clones, with 70% to 90% as singletons. The source material was peripheral blood. These receptors all stem from a man between 65 and 85 years old with acute or convalescent COVID-19.

V and J are TRBV27 and TRBJ1-1; perhaps TRBD1 as D (6 bases). The V end was cut by 7 bases, the J end by 11 bases, with 17 bases between. CDR3 length: 12 amino acids. Germline CDR1 MNHEY, CDR2 SMNVEV (reference sequence). The CDR3 region has the DNA TGTGCCAGCAATGGGCAGGGGCGGGAGGCTTTCTTT. Its protein product is CASNGQGREAFF.

This chain links TRBV6-5 with TRBJ1-5; 7 nucleotides match TRBD1. Germline V gene sequence: CDR1 MNHEY, CDR2 SVGAGI. This CDR3 is built from 15 residues. The V gene end was trimmed by 6 bases and the J gene end by 5 bases; junction bases not matched to a gene: 10. This chain's CDR3 is CASRGTAYQYQPQHF. The CDR3 DNA follows: TGTGCCAGCAGGGGGACAGCCTATCAATATCAGCCCCAGCATTTT.

J is TRBJ1-5 and V is TRBV19, with 7 positions matching TRBD1. In germline, CDR1 is LNHDA, CDR2 SQIVND (reference sequence). The CDR3 is 14 residues long. V was clipped by 6 bases and J by 3 bases; unmatched bases: 5. CDR3 region: CASSPGQYNQPQHF. The CDR3 nucleotides are TGTGCCAGTAGCCCGGGACAGTACAATCAGCCCCAGCATTTT.

The chain joins TRBV5-5 to TRBJ1-1, with 10 bases identical to TRBD1. This CDR3 has 16 residues. Germline lookup yields CDR1 SGHKS and CDR2 YYEKEE (reference sequence). The J segment lost 1 base and the V segment lost 4 bases, leaving 7 bases of the junction unmatched. Here the CDR3 reads CASSADRGLRNTEAFF. CDR3 DNA: TGTGCCAGCAGCGCAGACAGGGGGCTAAGGAACACTGAAGCTTTCTTT.

In DNA form, the CDR3 reads TGTGCCAGCAGCTTAACAAGGGCTAGCGGACAAGAGACCCAGTACTTC. Translating it yields CASSLTRASGQETQYF. The chain combines TRBV7-3 with TRBJ2-5, with 7 bases fitting TRBD2. The CDR3 loop spans 16 amino acids. Germline V CDR1 and CDR2: SGHTA, FQGTGA. The junction had 6 bases not matched to a gene; V was cut back by 0 bases and J by 2 bases.

This clone came up once. V and J are TRBV25-1 and TRBJ1-4; D may be TRBD1 (5 bases). The CDR3 runs to 13 residues. CDR1 is MGHDK and CDR2 is SYGVNS in the germline V gene. V lost 4 bases to trimming and J lost 4 bases, with 7 bases between them. CDR3 DNA sequence: TGTGCCAGCAGTGCCCAGGGTAATGAAAAACTGTTTTTT. It yields the protein CASSAQGNEKLFF.

This chain uses TRBV11-2 with TRBJ1-6; 10 bases match TRBD1. CDR3 length: 15 residues. The V gene end was trimmed by 5 bases and the J gene end by 9 bases; junction bases not matched to a gene: 7. Germline-derived CDR1 and CDR2 are SGHAT and FQNNGV. CDR3 nucleotide sequence: TGTGCCAGCAGCGGGACAGGGGACGGTCTTTCACCCCTCCACTTT. Translated, it gives CASSGTGDGLSPLHF.

The genes are TRBV5-1 and TRBJ2-3; 8 positions agree with TRBD2. Germline V gene data show CDR1 as SGHRS and CDR2 as YFSETQ. V was clipped by 5 bases and J by 6 bases; unmatched bases: 8. The CDR3 has 14 residues. Here the CDR3 DNA reads TGCGCCAGCAGTAACGGACTAGCAGGTGATACGCAGTATTTT. Translating gives CASSNGLAGDTQYF.

The rearrangement links TRBV5-4 to TRBJ1-2, with a weak D call TRBD1 (6 bases). The CDR3 loop spans 15 amino acids. From germline, CDR1 is SGHNT and CDR2 YYREEE (reference sequence). The V end was cut by 0 bases, the J end by 7 bases, with 16 bases between. The CDR3 DNA reads as TGTGCCAGCAGCTTGGCAGGGGACCAGGGAAGTGGCTACACCTTC. Its translation is CASSLAGDQGSGYTF.

V gene TRBV4-2 combines with J gene TRBJ1-5; D uncertain. The CDR3 runs to 13 residues. Germline CDR1 is LGHNA and CDR2 is YNFKEQ. Trimming removed 2 bases at V and 4 bases at J, with 6 bases between. The DNA of the CDR3 is TGTGCCAGCAGCCAATTCAGGAATCAGCCCCAGCATTTT. It is translated as CASSQFRNQPQHF.